This T cell receptor (beta chain) comes out of a study of prognosis after radiotherapy for stage I lung cancer. This clonotype was observed at least ten times. From genomic DNA, two-round multiplex PCR was used to amplify TCR beta CDR3. Specific primers for each TRBV and TRBJ gene were what first-round PCR used. MiXCR, applied by TCRdb to the multiplex PCR reads, yields one record per CDR3 protein. In the table there are just over 30,000 distinct CDR3 sequences, 25% to 40% of which are singletons. The receptor's source is a donor older than 45 with non-small cell lung cancer. Sequencing was performed on PBMCs, taken before or after stereotactic body radiation therapy (not recorded which).

The chain's CDR3 is CASSWLGSGGVDTQYF. The DNA of the CDR3 is TGCGCCAGCAGCTGGCTGGGATCAGGAGGGGTAGATACGCAGTATTTT. The gene calls are TRBV5-1 and TRBJ2-3, with D tentatively TRBD2 (6 bases). The CDR3 has 16 amino acids. V dropped 3 bases and J dropped 5 bases, with 19 bases sitting between them. Germline V gene lookup returns CDR1 SGHRS and CDR2 YFSETQ.